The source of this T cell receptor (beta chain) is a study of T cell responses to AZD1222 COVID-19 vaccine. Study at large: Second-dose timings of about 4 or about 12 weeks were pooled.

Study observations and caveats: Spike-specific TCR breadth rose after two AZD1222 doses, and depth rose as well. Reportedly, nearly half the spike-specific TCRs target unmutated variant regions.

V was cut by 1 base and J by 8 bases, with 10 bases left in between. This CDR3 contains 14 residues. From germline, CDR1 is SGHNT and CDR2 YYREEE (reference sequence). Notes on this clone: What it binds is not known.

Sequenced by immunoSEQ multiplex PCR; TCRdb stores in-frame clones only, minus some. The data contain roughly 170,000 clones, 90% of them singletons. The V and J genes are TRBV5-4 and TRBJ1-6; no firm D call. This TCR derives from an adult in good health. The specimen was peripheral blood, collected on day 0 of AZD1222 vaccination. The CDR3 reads CASSLKGPHSPLHF. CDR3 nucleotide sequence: TGTGCCAGCAGCTTGAAAGGGCCCCATTCACCCCTCCACTTT.